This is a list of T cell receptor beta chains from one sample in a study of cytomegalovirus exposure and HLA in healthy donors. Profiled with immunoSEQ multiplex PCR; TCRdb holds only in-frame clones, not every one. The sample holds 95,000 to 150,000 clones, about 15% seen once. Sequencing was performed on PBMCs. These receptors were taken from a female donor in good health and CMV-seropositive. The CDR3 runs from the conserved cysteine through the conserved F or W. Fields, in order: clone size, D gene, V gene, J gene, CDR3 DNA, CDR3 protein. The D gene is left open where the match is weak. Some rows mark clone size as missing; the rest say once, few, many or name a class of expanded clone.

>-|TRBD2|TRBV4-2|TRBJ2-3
TGTGCCAGCAGCCTGGGGCTAGCGGAGGGCACAGATACGCAGTATTTT
CASSLGLAEGTDTQYF
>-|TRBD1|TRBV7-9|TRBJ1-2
TGTGCCAGCAGCTTAGTACAGGGGGATGGCTACACCTTC
CASSLVQGDGYTF
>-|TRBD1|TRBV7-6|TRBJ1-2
TGTGCCAGCAGCTTAGTCCACAGGGGGTATGGCTACACCTTC
CASSLVHRGYGYTF
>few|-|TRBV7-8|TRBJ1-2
TGTGCCAGCAGCTTAGTCGGGGGAAGTAACTATGGCTACACCTTC
CASSLVGGSNYGYTF
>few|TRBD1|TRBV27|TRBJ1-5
TGTGCCAGCAGTTCCACAGGGGAGGCTCAGCCCCAGCATTTT
CASSSTGEAQPQHF
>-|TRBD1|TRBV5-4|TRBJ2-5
TGTGCCAGCAGCCAGACGAGACAGGGGGCGGGGGAGACCCAGTACTTC
CASSQTRQGAGETQYF
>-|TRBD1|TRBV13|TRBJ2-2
TGTGCCAGCAGCCACTGGGACAGGGCATTGACCGGGGAGCTGTTTTTT
CASSHWDRALTGELFF
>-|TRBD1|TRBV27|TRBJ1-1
TGTGCCAGCAGTTTATCGGGACAGGGTAGGGTAGTAATCGCTTTCTTT
CASSLSGQGRVVIAFF
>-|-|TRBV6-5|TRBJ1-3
TGTGCCAGCGGTACCGGAGACTCTGGAAACACCATATATTTT
CASGTGDSGNTIYF
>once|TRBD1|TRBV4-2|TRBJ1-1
TGTGCCAGCAGCCAAGTGCAGGGACAGGAGAACACTGAAGCTTTCTTT
CASSQVQGQENTEAFF
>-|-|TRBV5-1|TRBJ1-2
TGCGCCAGCAGACCAGGGTACACATTAAACTATGGCTACACCTTC
CASRPGYTLNYGYTF
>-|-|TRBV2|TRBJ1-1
TGTGCCAGCCGGGACGCGGGGGGCCCTCAAGCTTTCTTT
CASRDAGGPQAFF
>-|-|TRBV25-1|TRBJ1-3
TGTGCCAGCGGCCCCCCCGGGGAGGAAAACACCATATATTTT
CASGPPGEENTIYF
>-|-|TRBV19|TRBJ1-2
TGTGCCAGTAGTATTGGCGGAGGCTACACCTTC
CASSIGGGYTF
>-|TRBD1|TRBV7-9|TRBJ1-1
TGTGCCAGCAGCACAAAACAGGGGGGAGGGACTGAAGCTTTCTTT
CASSTKQGGGTEAFF
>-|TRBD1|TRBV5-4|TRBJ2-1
TGTGCCAGCAGCCCCGGACAGGGGACCTACAATGAGCAGTTCTTC
CASSPGQGTYNEQFF
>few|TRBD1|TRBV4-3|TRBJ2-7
TGCGCCAGCAGCCGAACCCCGACAGGGAACGAGCAGTACTTC
CASSRTPTGNEQYF
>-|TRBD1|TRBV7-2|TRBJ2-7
TGTGCCAGCAGTTCCCGGGGACAGAGCACCTACGAGCAGTACTTC
CASSSRGQSTYEQYF
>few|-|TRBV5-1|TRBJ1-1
TGCGCCAGCAGCTTAATACTCAGGGGGAACACTGAAGCTTTCTTT
CASSLILRGNTEAFF
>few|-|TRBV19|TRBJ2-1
TGTGCCAGTAGTAGGGAGCGGAGCTCCTACAATGAGCAGTTCTTC
CASSRERSSYNEQFF
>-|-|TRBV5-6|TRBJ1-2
TGTGCCAGCAGCTTTTCACACAGGGCCCATGGCTACACCTTC
CASSFSHRAHGYTF
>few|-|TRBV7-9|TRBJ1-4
TGTGCCAGCAGTTCCAGGAGGACTAATGAAAAACTGTTTTTT
CASSSRRTNEKLFF
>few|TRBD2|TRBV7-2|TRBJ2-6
TGTGCCAGCAGCTTAGTTGGCGGGGGGTCTGGGGCCAACGTCCTGACTTTC
CASSLVGGGSGANVLTF
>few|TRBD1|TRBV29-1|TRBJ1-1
TGCAGCGCCGGACCGGGACAGGGACGTGAAGCTTTCTTT
CSAGPGQGREAFF
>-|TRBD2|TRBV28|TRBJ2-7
TGTGCCAGCAAGGCGAGCGGGGGGGCTTACGAGCAGTACTTC
CASKASGGAYEQYF
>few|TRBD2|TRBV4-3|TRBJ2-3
TGCGCCAGCAGCAGTAACGGGGGGGCCAAAGATACGCAGTATTTT
CASSSNGGAKDTQYF
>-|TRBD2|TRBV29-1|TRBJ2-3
TGCAGCGTTGAAGACCCCCTTCGGGGGGGGCACACAGATACGCAGTATTTT
CSVEDPLRGGHTDTQYF
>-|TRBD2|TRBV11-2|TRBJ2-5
TGTGCCAGCAGCTTCCTTCTGACTAGCGGGGAAGAGACCCAGTACTTC
CASSFLLTSGEETQYF
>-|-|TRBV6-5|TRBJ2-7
TGTGCCAGCAGTTACATGGCAGGGAACGAGCAGTACTTC
CASSYMAGNEQYF
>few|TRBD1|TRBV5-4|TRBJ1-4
TGTGCCAGCAGCCCTGGGACAGGGGGGAATTCGTATGAAAAACTGTTTTTT
CASSPGTGGNSYEKLFF
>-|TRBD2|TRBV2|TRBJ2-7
TGTGCCAGCCTAAAACTAGCGGCCTACGAGCAGTACTTC
CASLKLAAYEQYF
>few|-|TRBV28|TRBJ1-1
TGTGCCAGCAGTTTGGACAGTTCCATGAACACTGAAGCTTTCTTT
CASSLDSSMNTEAFF
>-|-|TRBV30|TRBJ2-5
TGTGCCTGGAGTGTTTTAGCAGAGACCCAGTACTTC
CAWSVLAETQYF
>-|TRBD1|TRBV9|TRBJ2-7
TGTGCCAGCAGCTCGGGACAGTGGGACGAGCAGTACTTC
CASSSGQWDEQYF
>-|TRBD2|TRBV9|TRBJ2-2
TGTGCCAGCAGCGTCCCCGGGACTAGCGGGAGTGGCGGGGAGCTGTTTTTT
CASSVPGTSGSGGELFF
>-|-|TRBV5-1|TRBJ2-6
TGCGCCAGCAGCCCTAACTCTGGGGCCAACGTCCTGACTTTC
CASSPNSGANVLTF
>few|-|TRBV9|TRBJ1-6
TGTGCCAGCAGCGTAGAGGGGATTAGTTCACCCCTCCACTTT
CASSVEGISSPLHF
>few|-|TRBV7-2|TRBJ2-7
TGTGCCAGCAGCTTAGGATGGGCCAGCTCCTACGAGCAGTACTTC
CASSLGWASSYEQYF
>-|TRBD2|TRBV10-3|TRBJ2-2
TGTGCCATCAGTGGACCTAGCGGGAACACCGGGGAGCTGTTTTTT
CAISGPSGNTGELFF
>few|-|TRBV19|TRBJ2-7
TGTGCCAGTAGCCCAGAGGGCCACTACGAGCAGTACTTC
CASSPEGHYEQYF
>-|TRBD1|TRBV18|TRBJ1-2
TGTGCCAGCTCACCACTGGGACAGGGGGCTTATGGCTACACCTTC
CASSPLGQGAYGYTF
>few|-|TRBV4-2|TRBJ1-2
TGTGCCAGCAGCCCACAGGGTCTAGAGCTGTATGGCTACACCTTC
CASSPQGLELYGYTF
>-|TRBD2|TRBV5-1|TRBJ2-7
TGCGCCAGCAGCTGGACGGGGCGGGAGGGCCCCGACGAGCAGTACTTC
CASSWTGREGPDEQYF
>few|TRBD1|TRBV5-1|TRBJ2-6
TGCGCCAGCAGCTCAGGACAGGGGTCTGGGGCCAACGTCCTGACTTTC
CASSSGQGSGANVLTF
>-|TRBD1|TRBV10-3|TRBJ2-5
TGTGCCATCAGGGGCGACAGGGATGGAAAGACCCAGTACTTC
CAIRGDRDGKTQYF
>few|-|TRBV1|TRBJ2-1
TGCACCAGCAGCTCTAGACCTACAGGCCCTGGATCCTACAATGAGCAGTTCTTC
CTSSSRPTGPGSYNEQFF
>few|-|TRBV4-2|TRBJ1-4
TGTGCCAGCAGCCAAGATACAGCAGTTAATGAAAAACTGTTTTTT
CASSQDTAVNEKLFF
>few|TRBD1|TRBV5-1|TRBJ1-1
TGCGCCAGCAGCTTTACTGGACAGGGGTTCACTGAAGCTTTCTTT
CASSFTGQGFTEAFF
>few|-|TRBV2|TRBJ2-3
TGTGCCAGCAGTGGTTTCCGGTGGGGAGGTACAGATACGCAGTATTTT
CASSGFRWGGTDTQYF